This entry describes one T cell receptor beta chain. This specimen comes from a study of blood T cell repertoires in COVID-19. About the research overall: Researchers got acute and convalescent COVID-19 samples from the United States, Italy and Spain. PBMCs, B-cell-depleted T cells, or T cells provided the cDNA or gDNA that made up the material.

Germline V gene sequence: CDR1 MNHEY, CDR2 SVGEGT. With V trimmed by 5 bases and J by 10 bases, 10 bases remained unmatched. The CDR3 extends over 15 amino acids. Per the original data handling: By means of reference gene primer amplification, nucleated cell counts were estimated. The protocol was immunoSEQ multiplex PCR, while the TCRdb copy is restricted to in-frame clones and leaves out a portion. Clone size and the V and J calls come from that table; the DNA yielded D and trimming. The table shows roughly 670,000 clones, with around 90% occurring only once. The chain links TRBV6-2 or TRBV6-3 to TRBJ1-6; 8 bases are shared with TRBD1. This receptor was obtained from a woman aged 18-35 years with acute or convalescent COVID-19. Sequencing input: peripheral blood. CDR3 in DNA: TGTGCCAGCAGTCTCCTGGACAGGGCGGACTCACCCCTCCACTTT. This gives the protein CASSLLDRADSPLHF.